This T cell receptor beta chain was identified during a study of human T cells and chemical hapten exposure. Study at large: There were weekly diphenylcyclopropenone doses to the scalp for patients throughout the approximately 25-week study.

In this sample, this clonotype turned up many times. TCRdb ran MiXCR on the RACE reads and lists one entry per CDR3 protein. The sample includes around 120,000 distinct CDR3 sequences, roughly 12% of them seen just once. Regarding time point: pre-sensitization, week 0. Treatment noted: therapeutic diphenylcyclopropenone sensitization with weekly scalp DPC. CDR1 and CDR2 from the germline V gene are SGHDT and YYEEEE. V was pared by 2 bases and J by 5 bases, with 14 bases between. This CDR3 has 14 amino acids. This receptor was obtained from a young woman with alopecia areata. Some clones in this sample may be carry-over from other donors' samples. The sequenced sample was whole blood, obtained in connection with sensitization to the hapten diphenylcyclopropenone (DPC). The chain recombines TRBV5-6 with TRBJ2-7; D remains ambiguous. CDR3 region: CASSLGLERDEQYF. CDR3 coding DNA: TGTGCCAGCAGCTTAGGCCTAGAGCGCGACGAGCAGTACTTC. Combining the CDR3 with reference TRBV5-6 and TRBJ2-7 gives the whole variable domain DAGVTQSPTHLIKTRGQQVTLRCSPKSGHDTVSWYQQALGQGPQFIFQYYEEEERQRGNFPDRFSGHQFPNYSSELNVNALLLGDSALYLCASSLGLERDEQYFGPGTRLTVT.